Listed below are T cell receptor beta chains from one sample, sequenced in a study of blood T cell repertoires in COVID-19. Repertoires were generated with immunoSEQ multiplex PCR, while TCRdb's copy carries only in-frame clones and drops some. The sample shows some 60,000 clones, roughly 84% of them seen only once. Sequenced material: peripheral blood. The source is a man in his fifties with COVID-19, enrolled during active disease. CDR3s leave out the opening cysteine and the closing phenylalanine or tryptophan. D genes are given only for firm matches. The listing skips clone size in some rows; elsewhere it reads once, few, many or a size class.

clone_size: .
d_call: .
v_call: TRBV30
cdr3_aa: AWSPSDYEQY

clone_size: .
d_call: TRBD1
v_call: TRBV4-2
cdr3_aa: ASNRDSGNTIY

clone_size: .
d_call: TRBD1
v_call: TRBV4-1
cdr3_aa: ASSQDPTGANPNYGYT

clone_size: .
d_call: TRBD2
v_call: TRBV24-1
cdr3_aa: ATSDPGTRSNNEQF

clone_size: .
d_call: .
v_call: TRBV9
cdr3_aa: ASSVGAAANTEAF

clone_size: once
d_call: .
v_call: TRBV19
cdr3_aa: ASSHSDGAQH

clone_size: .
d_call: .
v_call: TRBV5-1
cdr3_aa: ASSQKTGSYEQY

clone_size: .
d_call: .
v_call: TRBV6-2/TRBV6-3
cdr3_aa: ASSYSSSVPVSYNEQF

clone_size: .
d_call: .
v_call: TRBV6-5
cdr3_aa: ASILTTGTQY

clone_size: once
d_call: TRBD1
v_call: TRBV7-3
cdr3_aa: ASSFSGTGGGTDTQY

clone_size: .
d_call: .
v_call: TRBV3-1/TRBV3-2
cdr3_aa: ASSQLTNNYGYT

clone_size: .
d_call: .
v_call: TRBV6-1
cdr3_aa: ASRYGTEAF

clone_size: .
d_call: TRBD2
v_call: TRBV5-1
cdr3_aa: ASKAGGGTDTQY